Detailed here is one T cell receptor beta chain. This clone was detected only a few times. This clone's antigen is unknown. No base qualities exist here, and no much larger clone lies one base off it. TCRbeta CDR3 regions were amplified from genomic DNA by means of the immunoSEQ Assay, a bias-controlled multiplex PCR. The study's processing was this. Nucleated cell counts per sample were estimated from amplification of reference gene primers within the assay. To quantify the absolute abundance of each unique TCRbeta CDR3 rearrangement, sequence reads were collapsed and filtered. For each sample, productive Simpson clonality was calculated as the square root of Simpson's diversity index across productive rearrangements. Not all clones reach the TCRdb copy of this immuneACCESS table, which keeps in-frame sequences only. Checked studies attribute under half of the gap to unresolved V genes and leave the rest unexplained. D and trimming come from the DNA, and the V and J calls and clone size come from that table. The table for this sample lists 200,000 to 250,000 clones; approximately 88% of them were counted only once. Around 6.5% of the sample lies in the top ten.

Another Seattle source contributed samples from volunteer blood donors who had recovered from COVID-19. The collaborating institutions used their own protocols to collect whole blood in K2EDTA tubes. For TCRbeta analysis, collaborators shipped samples in one of three forms: frozen whole blood, isolated PBMCs, or DNA extracted from either of those sample types. This sample stems from a study of blood T cell repertoires in COVID-19 (dated by TCRdb to 2020 to 2021). Notes on the research overall: Samples from collaborators originated in the United States, Italy and Spain and spanned both the acute and convalescent phases of COVID-19. Where available, HLA class I and class II types were taken from metadata supplied by the sample provider and were not determined by assay-based typing. The repertoires were made available in a free public database intended to serve as a resource for research on the immune response to SARS-CoV-2. The prospective study material was composed of cDNA or gDNA derived from T cells, B-cell-depleted T cells, or PBMCs. The dataset comprised deeply sampled blood TCRbeta repertoires from subjects exposed to, actively infected with, or recovered from COVID-19. The sample metadata nearly always contained a de-identified subject ID, COVID-19 status, age in years and sex. Samples came from the ongoing ImmuneRACE study (first 160 participants) plus 1,254 subjects from 6 global collaborators. The research as a whole found: The quantity of clinical and demographic metadata differed by source and by participant and was supplied without curation.

Per the germline V gene (reference sequence), DFQATT is the CDR1 and SNEGSKA is the CDR2. The CDR3, from cysteine to phenylalanine, totals 15 residues. Only the CDR3 region is kept as DNA, spanning 45 bases read in frame from base 1. V is pruned by 3 bases and J by 4 bases, leaving 6 bases of the junction without a gene match. The sequence joins TRBV20-1 to TRBJ2-5, and TRBD2 aligns with 12 junction nucleotides. The TCR sequence derives from a man aged 60-69 years who had recovered from COVID-19. Sequencing was done on a sample of peripheral blood. In nucleotide form, the sequence is TGCAGTGCTAGTCCTAGCGGGGGGGCCGTAGAGACCCAGTACTTC. Translation gives CSASPSGGAVETQYF.